The 30 T cell receptor beta chains below were found in one sample sequenced in a study of CD8+CD57+ T cells in acquired aplastic anemia. Genomic DNA, serving as template, underwent TCR beta VDJ and CDR3 profiling. TCRdb reanalysed the reads using MiXCR and keeps one entry per CDR3 protein. The table has tens of thousands of distinct CDR3 sequences, 55% to 75% seen once. Patients included in sequencing had previously demonstrated CD8+CD57+ cell expansion by flow cytometry. The source material was sorted CD4+, CD8+, or CD8+CD57+ T cells (not recorded which) from PBMCs. The receptor set was obtained from a human donor with aplastic anemia.

This clonotype has a handful of counts. The chain joins TRBV24-1 to TRBJ2-3; possibly TRBD2 for D (5 bases). CDR1 is KGHDR, CDR2 SFDVKD, per germline. Trimming stripped 0 bases from V and 2 bases from J, with 8 bases between. The CDR3 spans 15 residues. The CDR3 DNA is TGTGCCACCAGTGATTTGCAAGCGGACACAGATACGCAGTATTTT. Translated, it gives CATSDLQADTDTQYF.

The CDR3 protein is CAITRDGASYEQYF. CDR3 nucleotides: TGTGCCATCACCAGGGACGGAGCCTCCTACGAGCAGTACTTC. The chain combines TRBV10-3 with TRBJ2-7; D possibly matches TRBD1 or TRBD2 (5 bases each). The CDR3 runs to 14 residues. Germline CDR1 is ENHRY and CDR2 is SYGVKD. V lost 7 bases and J 0 bases, leaving 13 bases between the germline ends.

This clonotype has more than one count but fewer than ten. The chain joins TRBV19 to TRBJ2-7; TRBD1 might be the D (6 bases). The CDR3 is made up of 14 amino acids. CDR1 is LNHDA, CDR2 SQIVND, per germline (reference sequence). V was pared by 9 bases and J by 4 bases, with 19 bases between. The CDR3, as DNA: TGTGCCAGCAGTTTATACAGGGCCCTTTACGAGCAGTACTTC. This gives the protein CASSLYRALYEQYF.

Note on this clonotype: The junction and the germline gene differ at one end; a read error may be behind it. This chain connects TRBV7-9 to TRBJ1-3; possible D gene TRBD1, 5 bases. Germline CDR1 reads SEHNR; CDR2 reads FQNEAQ (reference sequence). The CDR3 has 11 amino acids. Here the CDR3 DNA reads TGTGCCAGCAGCTTAGTCCGACAGTACACCTTT. Its protein product is CASSLVRQYTF.

The CDR3 nucleotides are TGCAGTGCCTTAAAGGGATTGAACACTGAAGCTTTCTTT. Translated, it gives CSALKGLNTEAFF. The chain combines TRBV20-1 with TRBJ1-1; D is ambiguous. Germline CDR1 is DFQATT and CDR2 is SNEGSKA (reference sequence). The CDR3 runs to 13 residues. V lost 6 bases to trimming and J lost 0 bases, with 11 bases between them.

The chain carries TRBV11-2 and TRBJ2-7; D remains ambiguous. The germline V and J ends were trimmed by 0 bases and 3 bases, with 12 bases remaining between them. Germline assignment: CDR1 SGHAT and CDR2 FQNNGV. The CDR3 contains 15 residues. CDR3 sequence: CASSLESAPLYEQYF. Here the CDR3 DNA reads TGTGCCAGCAGCTTAGAGTCGGCACCTCTCTACGAGCAGTACTTC.

The V gene is TRBV7-6, the J gene TRBJ2-5, with 11 bases identical to TRBD2. V shed 1 base and J 4 bases; nucleotides not matched to a gene: 5. CDR3 length: 16 residues. Germline CDR1 is SGHVS and CDR2 is FNYEAQ. The CDR3 is CASSLGLAGGAETQYF. The CDR3 DNA sequence: TGTGCCAGCAGCTTAGGTCTAGCGGGAGGCGCAGAGACCCAGTACTTC.

This chain connects TRBV10-3 to TRBJ2-6; the D gene is possibly TRBD1 (6 bases). Germline values: CDR1 ENHRY, CDR2 SYGVKD. V was trimmed by 9 bases and J by 0 bases, leaving 12 bases between them. CDR3 size: 15 residues. The CDR3 nucleotides read TGTGCCATAGGACAGATTAGCTCTGGGGCCAACGTCCTGACTTTC. Protein: CAIGQISSGANVLTF.

CDR3 nucleotide sequence: TGTGCCATCAGTGGGGCCAAGCCCTCCTATAATTCACCCCTCCACTTT. Translating it yields CAISGAKPSYNSPLHF. The V gene is TRBV10-3, the J gene TRBJ1-6, with unresolved D. The CDR3 is made up of 16 amino acids. The ends were cut back, 4 bases at V and 0 bases at J, with 10 bases in the middle. Germline V gene sequence: CDR1 ENHRY, CDR2 SYGVKD.

This rearrangement joins TRBV12-3 or TRBV12-4 to TRBJ2-1, with D hard to call. V was clipped by 7 bases and J by 6 bases, with 16 bases between them. CDR3 length: 14 amino acids. CDR3 residues: CASNFGLVGNEQFF. The CDR3 region has the DNA TGTGCCAGCAATTTTGGGCTAGTCGGCAATGAGCAGTTCTTC.

The rearrangement joins TRBV19 to TRBJ1-1; D call uncertain. Per the germline V gene, CDR1 is LNHDA and CDR2 is SQIVND (reference sequence). V lost 7 bases to trimming and J lost 1 base, with 4 bases between them. The CDR3 spans 11 residues. CDR3 nucleotide sequence: TGTGCCAGTAAACAGAACACTGAAGCTTTCTTT. Its translation is CASKQNTEAFF.

V usage is TRBV24-1 and J usage is TRBJ1-1; D ambiguous. The germline CDR1 and CDR2 sequences are KGHDR and SFDVKD. CDR3 length equals 13 residues. The V and J ends lost 7 bases and 1 base respectively, with 9 bases between them. This CDR3 is CATRAPANTEAFF. CDR3 coding DNA: TGTGCCACCAGAGCGCCAGCGAACACTGAAGCTTTCTTT.

This clonotype turned up a few times. V is TRBV10-3 and J is TRBJ2-5; TRBD1 agrees at 7 bases. V lost 4 bases, J lost 5 bases, and 7 bases stayed unmatched. The CDR3 is 14 residues long. The germline V gene has CDR1 ENHRY and CDR2 SYGVKD. CDR3 coding DNA: TGTGCCATCAGTGCAACAGGGGTAACGGAGACCCAGTACTTC. Translating it yields CAISATGVTETQYF.

The chain recombines TRBV25-1 with TRBJ2-3, with unresolved D. The CDR3 totals 15 residues. Germline V lookup: CDR1 MGHDK, CDR2 SYGVNS. Trimming shortened V by 1 base and J by 4 bases, and 12 bases separated the two germline ends. CDR3 sequence (DNA): TGTGCCAGCAGTGAATCTTCTAGTAGGGCAGATACGCAGTATTTT. Translating it yields CASSESSSRADTQYF. Supplemented by reference TRBV25-1 and TRBJ2-3, the full variable domain reads EADIYQTPRYLVIGTGKKITLECSQTMGHDKMYWYQQDPGMELHLIHYSYGVNSTEKGDLSSESTVSRIRTEHFPLTLESARPSHTSQYLCASSESSSRADTQYFGPGTRLTVL.

The rearrangement uses TRBV19 and TRBJ2-5; 8 bases map to TRBD1. CDR1 and CDR2 (germline): LNHDA, SQIVND (reference sequence). V trimming: 6 bases; J trimming: 4 bases; junction bases outside the gene matches: 4. CDR3 size: 13 residues. The CDR3 bases are TGTGCCAGTAGCCACGACAGGGGAGAGACCCAGTACTTC. Protein: CASSHDRGETQYF.

The CDR3 nucleotides are TGCGCCAGCAGTGAAGAGACTAGCCTGTACAATGAGCAGTTCTTC. It encodes CASSEETSLYNEQFF. The chain carries TRBV10-1 and TRBJ2-1, with TRBD2 identical over 7 bases. V was pared by 3 bases and J by 4 bases, with 6 bases of the junction left unmatched. The CDR3 runs to 15 residues. The V gene's germline CDR1 is WNHNN and CDR2 SYGVQD (reference sequence).

The V gene is TRBV7-3, the J gene TRBJ2-3; 11 bases align to TRBD2. The CDR3 runs 16 residues. Trimming cost V 5 bases and J 6 bases; bases outside gene matches: 10. Germline CDR1 is SGHTA and CDR2 is FQGTGA. This chain's CDR3 is CASSTNPSGGLDTQYF. CDR3 in DNA: TGTGCCAGCAGCACAAACCCTAGCGGGGGGTTGGATACGCAGTATTTT.

This clonotype was counted a single time. A read error may account for a junction end that differs from germline. V and J are TRBV7-2 and TRBJ2-5, with TRBD2 matching over 8 bases. The CDR3 consists of 16 residues. Per germline, CDR1 SGHTA and CDR2 FQGNSA. CDR3 in DNA: TGCGCCAGCAGCACTCGGAGCGGGGGATTACAAGAGACCCAGTACTTC. Translated, it gives CASSTRSGGLQETQYF.

This clonotype was counted a few times. The V call is TRBV11-2, the J call TRBJ2-3; D may be TRBD1 (5 bases). This CDR3 is 16 amino acids long. V was clipped by 5 bases and J by 1 base, with 16 bases between them. Germline CDR1 is SGHAT and CDR2 is FQNNGV. The CDR3 sequence is CASSPSVGARTDTQYF. Here the CDR3 DNA reads TGTGCCAGCAGCCCCTCGGTAGGGGCACGCACAGATACGCAGTATTTT.

This clonotype was observed at least ten times. The chain joins TRBV11-2 to TRBJ2-4; TRBD1 matches 10 bases. This CDR3 spans 16 amino acids. V was clipped by 5 bases and J by 7 bases; unmatched bases: 11. Germline loops: CDR1 SGHAT, CDR2 FQNNGV. In DNA form, the CDR3 reads TGTGCCAGCAGCCCGAACACAGGGACAGGGGTTAACATTCAGTACTTC. Protein sequence: CASSPNTGTGVNIQYF.

A note on this clonotype: The conserved final phenylalanine or tryptophan is absent from the CDR3, which likely points to a read error. J is TRBJ2-7 and V is TRBV15; D gene uncertain. V lost 5 bases and J lost 6, with 14 bases in between. The germline V gene has CDR1 LNHNV and CDR2 YYDKDF (reference sequence). This CDR3 contains 13 residues. CDR3 DNA: TGTGCCACCAGCTCGACGGAGAACGGCGAGCAGTACCTC. Encoded protein: CATSSTENGEQYL.

V usage is TRBV19 and J usage is TRBJ1-3; no definite D call. CDR1 and CDR2 (germline): LNHDA, SQIVND (reference sequence). This CDR3 comprises 13 residues. Trimming removed 5 bases at V and 7 bases at J, with 12 bases between. DNA for the CDR3: TGTGCCAGTAGTTACTCCACCGGGAACACCATATATTTT. Its translation: CASSYSTGNTIYF.

The chain employs TRBV24-1 and TRBJ2-1, with D perhaps TRBD1 (5 bases). Germline loops: CDR1 KGHDR, CDR2 SFDVKD. This CDR3 has 14 residues. V lost 4 bases to trimming and J lost 8 bases, with 14 bases between them. The DNA of the CDR3 is TGTGCCACCAGTGAGCGGAAGGGGATAGATGAGCAGTTCTTC. This encodes CATSERKGIDEQFF.

The gene calls are TRBV20-1 and TRBJ1-1, with 8 bases lining up with TRBD1. The germline V gene has CDR1 DFQATT and CDR2 SNEGSKA (reference sequence). This CDR3 is built from 14 residues. The V gene end was trimmed by 6 bases and the J gene end by 6 bases; junction bases not matched to a gene: 12. The CDR3 DNA sequence: TGCAGTGCCCACCAGGACAGGGAGTTCCCTGAAGCTTTCTTT. Its translation: CSAHQDREFPEAFF.

This clonotype was detected once. The V gene is TRBV7-9, the J gene TRBJ1-3; D call uncertain. Looked up from germline, CDR1 is SEHNR and CDR2 is FQNEAQ (reference sequence). This CDR3 is 13 amino acids long. V lost 2 bases, J lost 1 base, and 3 bases lay in between. In DNA, the CDR3 is TGTGCCAGCAGCTTAATTTCTGGAAACACCATATATTTT. It encodes CASSLISGNTIYF.

The chain carries TRBV24-1 and TRBJ2-3; tentative D call: TRBD2 (5 bases). Germline V gene data show CDR1 as KGHDR and CDR2 as SFDVKD. The CDR3 runs to 15 residues. Trimming cost V 4 bases and J 4 bases, with 14 bases left between them. This CDR3 is CATSDPDGESDTQYF. CDR3 sequence (DNA): TGTGCCACCAGTGACCCCGACGGGGAATCAGATACGCAGTATTTT.

V gene TRBV29-1 combines with J gene TRBJ1-1; 7 nucleotides line up with TRBD1. Unmatched junction bases numbered 10, after V lost 4 bases and J lost 5 bases. The CDR3 extends over 14 amino acids. CDR1 is SQVTM, CDR2 ANQGSEA, per germline. CDR3 amino acids: CSVVATGSGTEAFF. CDR3 nucleotides: TGCAGCGTTGTGGCGACAGGGTCCGGAACTGAAGCTTTCTTT.

This sequence joins TRBV30 and TRBJ2-7; 10 bases agree with TRBD1. J was trimmed by 5 bases and V by 3 bases; bases with no gene match: 4. Looked up from germline, CDR1 is GTSNPN and CDR2 is SVGIG (reference sequence). The CDR3 consists of 13 residues. The CDR3 reads CAWSRDRGDEQYF. Here the CDR3 DNA reads TGTGCCTGGAGCCGGGACAGGGGAGACGAGCAGTACTTC.

The chain carries TRBV20-1 and TRBJ1-2; D remains ambiguous. The CDR3 covers 12 residues. Germline CDR1 reads DFQATT; CDR2 reads SNEGSKA (reference sequence). CDR3 loop: CTCPARGYGYTF. The CDR3 DNA reads TGCACCTGTCCGGCGCGGGGCTATGGCTACACCTTC.

The chain employs TRBV19 and TRBJ1-5, with a weak D call TRBD1 (5 bases). Germline CDR1 reads LNHDA; CDR2 reads SQIVND (reference sequence). This CDR3 has 14 amino acids. The CDR3 sequence: CGSGTGDSNQPQHF. The DNA of the CDR3 is TGTGGCAGCGGGACGGGGGATAGCAATCAGCCCCAGCATTTT.